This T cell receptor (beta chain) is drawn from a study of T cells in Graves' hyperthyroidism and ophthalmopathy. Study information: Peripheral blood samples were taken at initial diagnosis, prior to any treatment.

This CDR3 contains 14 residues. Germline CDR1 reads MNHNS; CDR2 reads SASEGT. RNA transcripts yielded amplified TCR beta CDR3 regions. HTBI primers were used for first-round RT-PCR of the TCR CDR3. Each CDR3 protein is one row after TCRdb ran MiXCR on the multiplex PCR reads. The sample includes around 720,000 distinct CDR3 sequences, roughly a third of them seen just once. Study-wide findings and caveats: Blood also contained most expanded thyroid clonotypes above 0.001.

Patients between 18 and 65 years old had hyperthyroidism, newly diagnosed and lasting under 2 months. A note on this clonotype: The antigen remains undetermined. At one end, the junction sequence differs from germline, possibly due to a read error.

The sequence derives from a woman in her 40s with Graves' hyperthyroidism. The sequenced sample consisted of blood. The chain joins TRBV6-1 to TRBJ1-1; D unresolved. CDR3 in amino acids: CTSLRSGLNTEAFF. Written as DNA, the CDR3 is TGTACCAGCCTGAGATCGGGATTGAACACTGAAGCTTTCTTT.